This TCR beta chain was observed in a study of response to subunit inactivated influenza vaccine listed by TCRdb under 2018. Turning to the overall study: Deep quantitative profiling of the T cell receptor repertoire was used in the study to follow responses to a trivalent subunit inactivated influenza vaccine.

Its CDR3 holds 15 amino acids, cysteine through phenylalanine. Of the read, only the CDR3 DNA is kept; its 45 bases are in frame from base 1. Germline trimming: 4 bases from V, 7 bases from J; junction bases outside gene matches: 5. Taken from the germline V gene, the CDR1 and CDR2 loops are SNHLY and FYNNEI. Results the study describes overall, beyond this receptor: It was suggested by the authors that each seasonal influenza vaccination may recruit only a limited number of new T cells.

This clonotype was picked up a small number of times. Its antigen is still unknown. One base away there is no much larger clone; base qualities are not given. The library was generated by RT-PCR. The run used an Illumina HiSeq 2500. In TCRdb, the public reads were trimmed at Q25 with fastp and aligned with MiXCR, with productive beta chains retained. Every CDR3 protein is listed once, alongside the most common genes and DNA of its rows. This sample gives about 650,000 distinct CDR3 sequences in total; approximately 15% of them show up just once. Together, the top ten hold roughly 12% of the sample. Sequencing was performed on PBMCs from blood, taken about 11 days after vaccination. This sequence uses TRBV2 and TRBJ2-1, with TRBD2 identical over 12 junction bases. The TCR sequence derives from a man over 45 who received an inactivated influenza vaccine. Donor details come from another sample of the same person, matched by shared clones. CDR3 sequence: CASSGLAGVRNEQFF. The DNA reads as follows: TGTGCCAGCAGTGGACTAGCGGGGGTAAGGAATGAGCAGTTCTTC.